Listed below are T cell receptor beta chains from one sample, sequenced in a study of CD8+ T cells in alopecia areata. Profiled with immunoSEQ multiplex PCR; TCRdb holds only in-frame clones, not every one. Of under 150,000 clones in the sample, approximately 80% were seen once. Sequenced here: CD8+ T cells sorted from blood, sampled at week 4, from a patient treated with tofacitinib. These receptors were collected from a human donor with alopecia areata. Both conserved end residues are part of each CDR3.

cdr3_aa: CASRWGATTGELFF
j_call: TRBJ2-2
v_call: TRBV6-5

cdr3_aa: CASSNRDRGNEKLFF
j_call: TRBJ1-4
v_call: TRBV7-9

cdr3_aa: CASSVLAGRALDEQFF
j_call: TRBJ2-1
v_call: TRBV27

cdr3_aa: CATRDAEAPSYEQYF
j_call: TRBJ2-7
v_call: TRBV12-5

cdr3_aa: CASSPRTSGPTYEQYF
j_call: TRBJ2-7
v_call: TRBV13

cdr3_aa: CASTGTGVETQYF
j_call: TRBJ2-5
v_call: TRBV6-6

cdr3_aa: CASSLTMGDEQFF
j_call: TRBJ2-1
v_call: TRBV6-6

cdr3_aa: CASSPAGASGYTF
j_call: TRBJ1-2
v_call: TRBV19

cdr3_aa: CASSSSGGQTNEQFF
j_call: TRBJ2-1
v_call: TRBV7-8

cdr3_aa: CASSLRPGYGSYEQYF
j_call: TRBJ2-7
v_call: TRBV5-1

cdr3_aa: CASSQESGGGETQYF
j_call: TRBJ2-5
v_call: TRBV4-1

cdr3_aa: CASSPRGRGTGELFF
j_call: TRBJ2-2
v_call: TRBV4-1

cdr3_aa: CASSQVFTSTTDTQYF
j_call: TRBJ2-3
v_call: TRBV4-1

cdr3_aa: CSVGWPGGLRGYTF
j_call: TRBJ1-2
v_call: TRBV29-1

cdr3_aa: CASSGGTSLGDTQYF
j_call: TRBJ2-3
v_call: TRBV9

cdr3_aa: CASSQEGGFTEAFF
j_call: TRBJ1-1
v_call: TRBV4-1

cdr3_aa: CASSAVTLRGEAFF
j_call: TRBJ1-1
v_call: TRBV7-2

cdr3_aa: CASSLNGDSGEQYF
j_call: TRBJ2-7
v_call: TRBV5-1

cdr3_aa: CASSPTAGVETQYF
j_call: TRBJ2-5
v_call: TRBV6-5